Below, 8 T cell receptor beta chains from the same sample are listed, as sequenced in a study of vaccination and CD4 T cells after COVID-19. CD4+ T cells that had been cultured provided DNA sequenced with the Oncomine TCR Beta short-read assay. TCRdb fed the PCR reads into MiXCR, producing one record per CDR3 protein. The table lists some 13,000 distinct CDR3 sequences, roughly three fifths of them singletons. Noted treatment: roughly 11-day PBMC culture with coronavirus spike peptide pools or control peptides (ViraFEST assay). No antigens are known for them. The material sequenced was CD4+ T cells from blood, cultured in vitro. These receptors were obtained from a human donor who had recovered from COVID-19.

The chain links TRBV20-1 to TRBJ1-4; the D gene is possibly TRBD1 (5 bases). The V and J ends lost 4 bases and 6 bases respectively, with 15 bases between them. The CDR3 has 14 residues. Per germline, CDR1 DFQATT and CDR2 SNEGSKA (reference sequence). In DNA form, the CDR3 reads TGCAGTGCTACCCGGACACTAGGCGATGAAAAACTGTTTTTT. It specifies CSATRTLGDEKLFF.

This clonotype was detected only a few times. This sequence joins TRBV19 and TRBJ1-2; 9 nucleotides align to TRBD1. After removal of 4 bases from V and 3 bases from J, the junction contained 6 bases not matched to a gene. CDR1 and CDR2 from the germline V gene are LNHDA and SQIVND (reference sequence). This CDR3 has 15 amino acids. The CDR3 region has the DNA TGTGCCAGTAGTAGATGGGACAGGGTTGACTATGGCTACACCTTC. Translating it yields CASSRWDRVDYGYTF.

The chain joins TRBV4-1 to TRBJ2-1; possible D gene TRBD2, 6 bases. This CDR3 spans 18 amino acids. Trimming left V 0 bases short and J 0 bases short, with 15 bases between. The germline gives CDR1 MGHRA, CDR2 YSYEKL. CDR3 sequence (DNA): TGCGCCAGCAGCCAAGAAGGCGGGCAGACTAGCTCCTACAATGAGCAGTTCTTC. Residues: CASSQEGGQTSSYNEQFF.

The chain is built from TRBV27 and TRBJ2-3; no firm D call. The CDR3 spans 16 residues. The germline CDR1 and CDR2 sequences are MNHEY and SMNVEV (reference sequence). V gave up 4 bases and J gave up 1 base, with 15 bases separating them. CDR3 loop: CASSSPDKSRTDTQYF. CDR3 DNA: TGTGCCAGCAGTTCGCCTGACAAATCCCGCACAGATACGCAGTATTTT.

This clonotype was picked up a small number of times. This chain links TRBV2 with TRBJ1-2; TRBD1 might be the D (5 bases). The CDR3 consists of 16 residues. V was cut by 3 bases and J by 4 bases, with 18 bases left in between. The germline V gene encodes CDR1 SNHLY and CDR2 FYNNEI. CDR3 loop: CASSEGRTGTLYGYTF. CDR3 DNA sequence: TGTGCCAGCAGTGAGGGACGTACGGGGACCCTCTATGGCTACACCTTC.

The chain employs TRBV20-1 and TRBJ1-6, with 7 positions matching TRBD1. This CDR3 spans 13 amino acids. Germline CDR1 reads DFQATT; CDR2 reads SNEGSKA (reference sequence). V trimming: 1 base; J trimming: 7 bases; junction bases outside the gene matches: 1. This CDR3 reads CSARARGNSPLHF. The DNA for the CDR3 is TGCAGTGCTAGAGCCAGGGGGAATTCACCCCTCCACTTT.

There are a few counts of this clonotype. The chain combines TRBV5-1 with TRBJ2-1; D possibly corresponds to TRBD1 (6 bases). V lost 4 bases to trimming and J lost 0 bases, with 11 bases between them. The germline V gene encodes CDR1 SGHRS and CDR2 YFSETQ. The CDR3 totals 15 residues. The CDR3 DNA reads TGCGCCAGCAGCGTACAGGGCAGCTCCTACAATGAGCAGTTCTTC. Residues: CASSVQGSSYNEQFF.

This clonotype was seen once. The CDR3 here is CASSPPGLSTDTQYF. The CDR3 bases are TGTGCCAGCAGCCCTCCGGGACTAAGCACAGATACGCAGTATTTT. The chain has TRBV11-3 and TRBJ2-3; 7 bases agree with TRBD2. J gave up 0 bases and V 5 bases, and 5 bases lay outside the gene matches. Germline values: CDR1 SGHNT, CDR2 YENEEA. This CDR3 is 15 amino acids long.